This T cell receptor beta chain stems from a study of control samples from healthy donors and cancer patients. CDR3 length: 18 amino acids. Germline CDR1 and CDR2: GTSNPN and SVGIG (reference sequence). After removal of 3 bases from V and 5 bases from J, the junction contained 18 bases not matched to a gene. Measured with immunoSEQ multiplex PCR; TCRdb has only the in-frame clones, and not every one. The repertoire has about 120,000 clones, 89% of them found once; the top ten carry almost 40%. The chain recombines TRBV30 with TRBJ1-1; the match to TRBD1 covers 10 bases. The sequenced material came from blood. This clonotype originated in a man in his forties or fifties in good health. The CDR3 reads CAWRGNRQGAWRGTEAFF. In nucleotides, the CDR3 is TGTGCCTGGAGGGGAAACCGACAGGGGGCGTGGAGGGGGACTGAAGCTTTCTTT.